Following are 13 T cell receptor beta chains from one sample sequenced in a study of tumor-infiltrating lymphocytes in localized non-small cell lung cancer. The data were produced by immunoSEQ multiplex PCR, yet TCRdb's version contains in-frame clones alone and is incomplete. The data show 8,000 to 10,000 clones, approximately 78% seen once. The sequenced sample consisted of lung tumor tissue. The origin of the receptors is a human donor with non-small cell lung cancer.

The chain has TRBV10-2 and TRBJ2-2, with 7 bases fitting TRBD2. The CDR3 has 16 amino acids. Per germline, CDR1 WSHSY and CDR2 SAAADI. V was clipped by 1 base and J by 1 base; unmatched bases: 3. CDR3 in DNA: TGCGCCAGCAGTGAGTTGGGGGGGATGAACACCGGGGAGCTGTTTTTT. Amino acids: CASSELGGMNTGELFF.

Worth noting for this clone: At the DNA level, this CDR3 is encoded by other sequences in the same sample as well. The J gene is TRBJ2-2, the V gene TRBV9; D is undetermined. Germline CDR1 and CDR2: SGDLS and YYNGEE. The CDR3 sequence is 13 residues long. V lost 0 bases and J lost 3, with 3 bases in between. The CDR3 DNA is TGTGCCAGCAGCGTAGCCTACACCGGGGAGCTGTTTTTT. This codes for CASSVAYTGELFF.

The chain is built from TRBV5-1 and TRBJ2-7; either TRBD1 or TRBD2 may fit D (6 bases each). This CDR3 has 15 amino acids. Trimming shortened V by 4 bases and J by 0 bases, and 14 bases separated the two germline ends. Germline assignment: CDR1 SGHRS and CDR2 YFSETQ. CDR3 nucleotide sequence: TGCGCCAGCAGCGGGGGGCTGAGTCCCTCCTACGAGCAGTACTTC. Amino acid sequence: CASSGGLSPSYEQYF.

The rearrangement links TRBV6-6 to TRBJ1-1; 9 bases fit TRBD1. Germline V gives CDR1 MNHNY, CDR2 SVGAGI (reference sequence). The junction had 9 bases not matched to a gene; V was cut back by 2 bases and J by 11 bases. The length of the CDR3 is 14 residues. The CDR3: CASSYTQQGALAFF. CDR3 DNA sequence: TGTGCCAGCAGTTACACACAACAGGGGGCATTGGCTTTCTTT.

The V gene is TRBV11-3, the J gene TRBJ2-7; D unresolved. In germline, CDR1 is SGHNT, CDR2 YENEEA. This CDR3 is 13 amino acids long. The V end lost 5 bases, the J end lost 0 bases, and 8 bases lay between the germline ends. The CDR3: CASSLGRSYEQYF. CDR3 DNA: TGTGCCAGCAGCCTCGGGCGCTCCTACGAGCAGTACTTC. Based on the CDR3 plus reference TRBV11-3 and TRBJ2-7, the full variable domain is EAGVVQSPRYKIIEKKQPVAFWCNPISGHNTLYWYLQNLGQGPELLIRYENEEAVDDSQLPKDRFSAERLKGVDSTLKIQPAELGDSAVYLCASSLGRSYEQYFGPGTRLTVT.

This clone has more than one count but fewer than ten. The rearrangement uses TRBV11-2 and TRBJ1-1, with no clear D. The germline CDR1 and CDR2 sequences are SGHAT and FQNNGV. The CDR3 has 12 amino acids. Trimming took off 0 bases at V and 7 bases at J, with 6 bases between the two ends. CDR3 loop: CASSLDRGEAFF. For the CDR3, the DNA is TGTGCCAGCAGCTTAGATCGGGGTGAAGCTTTCTTT.

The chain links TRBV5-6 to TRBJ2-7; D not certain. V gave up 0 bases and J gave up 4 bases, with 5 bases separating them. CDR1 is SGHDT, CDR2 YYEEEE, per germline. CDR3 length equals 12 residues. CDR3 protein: CASSLGRYEQYF. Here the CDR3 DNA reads TGTGCCAGCAGCTTGGGACGGTACGAGCAGTACTTC.

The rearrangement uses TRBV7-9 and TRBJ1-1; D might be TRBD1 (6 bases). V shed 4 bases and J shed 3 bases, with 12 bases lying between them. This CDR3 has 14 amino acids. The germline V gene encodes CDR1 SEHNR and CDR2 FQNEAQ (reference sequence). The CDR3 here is CASSYRDRDTEAFF. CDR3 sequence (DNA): TGTGCCAGCAGCTACAGGGATCGGGACACTGAAGCTTTCTTT.

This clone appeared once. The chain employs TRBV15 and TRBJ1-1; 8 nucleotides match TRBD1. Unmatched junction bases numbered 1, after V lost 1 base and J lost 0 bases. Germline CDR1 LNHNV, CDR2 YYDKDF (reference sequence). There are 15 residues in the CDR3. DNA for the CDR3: TGTGCCACCAGCAGAGCAGGGGGCATGAACACTGAAGCTTTCTTT. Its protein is CATSRAGGMNTEAFF.

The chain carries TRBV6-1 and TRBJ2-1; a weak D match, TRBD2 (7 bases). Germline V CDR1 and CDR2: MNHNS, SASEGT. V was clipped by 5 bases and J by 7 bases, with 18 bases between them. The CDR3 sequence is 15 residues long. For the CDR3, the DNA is TGTGCCAGCAGTCAGGGGAGGGTAACCTCTAATGAGCAGTTCTTC. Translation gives CASSQGRVTSNEQFF.

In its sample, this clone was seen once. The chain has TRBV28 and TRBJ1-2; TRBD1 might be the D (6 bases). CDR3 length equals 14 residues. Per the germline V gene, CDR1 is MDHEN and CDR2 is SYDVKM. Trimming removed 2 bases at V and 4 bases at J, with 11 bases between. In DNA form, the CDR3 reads TGTGCCAGCAGTTTAAAAGGACAGTTCTATGGCTACACCTTC. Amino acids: CASSLKGQFYGYTF.

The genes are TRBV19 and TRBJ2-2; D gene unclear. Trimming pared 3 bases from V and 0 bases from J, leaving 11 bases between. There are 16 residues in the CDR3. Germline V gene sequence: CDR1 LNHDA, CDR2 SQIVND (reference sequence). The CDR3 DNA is TGTGCCAGTAGTATCCCGGGCTTCGCGAACACCGGGGAGCTGTTTTTT. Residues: CASSIPGFANTGELFF.

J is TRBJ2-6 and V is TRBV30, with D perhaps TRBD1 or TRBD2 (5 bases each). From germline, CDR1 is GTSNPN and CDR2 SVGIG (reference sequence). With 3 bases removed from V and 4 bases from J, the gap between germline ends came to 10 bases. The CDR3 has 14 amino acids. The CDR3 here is CAWSAWGGANVLTF. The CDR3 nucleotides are TGTGCCTGGAGCGCCTGGGGGGGGGCCAACGTCCTGACTTTC.